This is a list of T cell receptor beta chains from one sample in a study of blood T cell repertoires in COVID-19. Clones were sequenced by immunoSEQ multiplex PCR, and TCRdb holds only the in-frame ones, with some missing. The sample records 150,000 to 190,000 clones, 76% being singletons. The sample consisted of peripheral blood. The origin of the receptors is a woman of 80 years or more with acute or convalescent COVID-19. Each CDR3 is given with its conserved first and last residue. A D gene is named only where the DNA matches it firmly. Only some rows state a clone size, as once, few, many or a class for expanded clones.

j_call	v_call	d_call	clone_size	cdr3_nt	cdr3_aa
TRBJ1-1	TRBV5-5	.	.	TGTGCCAGCAGCGCGGGACGGGCGAACACTGAAGCTTTCTTT	CASSAGRANTEAFF
TRBJ2-1	TRBV7-2	TRBD1	.	TGTGCCAGTAAAACAGGGGGCTCCTACAATGAGCAGTTCTTC	CASKTGGSYNEQFF
TRBJ1-4	TRBV6-1	.	.	TGTGCCAGCAGTGAAATTGGGGCGGGGAATGAAAAACTGTTTTTT	CASSEIGAGNEKLFF
TRBJ2-1	TRBV7-9	TRBD2	.	TGTGCCAGCAGCCTCCAGCGGGGACTCCCGTTCTTC	CASSLQRGLPFF
TRBJ1-2	TRBV10-3	.	.	TGTGCCATCAGGGTCGGCGGCGGGATAAATGGCTACACCTTC	CAIRVGGGINGYTF
TRBJ2-3	TRBV7-8	TRBD2	.	TGTGCCAGCAGGACTAGCGGGGGGCATCATACGCAGTATTTT	CASRTSGGHHTQYF
TRBJ2-7	TRBV18	TRBD1	.	TGTGCCAGCTCACTGGACAGGGCGGTCAACGAGCAGTACTTC	CASSLDRAVNEQYF
TRBJ2-4	TRBV15	.	.	TGTGCCACCAGCAGAGATTATACAGGGGGAGGGGGAAACATTCAGTACTTC	CATSRDYTGGGGNIQYF
TRBJ1-3	TRBV7-2	.	.	TGTGCCAGCAGCTTAGAATCGTACCGCAGCTCTGGAAACACCATATATTTT	CASSLESYRSSGNTIYF
TRBJ1-6	TRBV27	.	.	TGTGCCAGCAGTTTATCCCAGAGACAGAGTTATAATTCACCCCTCCACTTT	CASSLSQRQSYNSPLHF
TRBJ1-1	TRBV7-3	TRBD1	.	TGTGCCAGCAGCCGACAGGGCCCCACTGAAGCTTTCTTT	CASSRQGPTEAFF
TRBJ1-3	TRBV30	.	.	TGTGCCTGGATCGGGGTAGGAAACACCATATATTTT	CAWIGVGNTIYF
TRBJ2-7	TRBV25-1	.	.	TGTGCCAGCAGTGAACCGGGCGCCAGGGGCAATACGAAGCAGTACTTC	CASSEPGARGNTKQYF
TRBJ2-7	TRBV7-2	.	.	TGTGCCAGCAGCACCTCGGACACGAGGAGCTCCTACGAGCAGTACTTC	CASSTSDTRSSYEQYF
TRBJ2-1	TRBV7-6	.	.	TGTGCCAGCAGCCTAGGGGGGCGTTCTAATGAGCAGTTCTTC	CASSLGGRSNEQFF
TRBJ2-2	TRBV19	.	.	TGTGCCAGTAGTTTCTCAGGGATCACCGGGGAGCTGTTTTTT	CASSFSGITGELFF
TRBJ2-5	TRBV18	TRBD2	.	TGTGCCAGCTCACCACCGACCAGCGGGGAAGAGACCCAGTACTTC	CASSPPTSGEETQYF
TRBJ1-1	TRBV27	TRBD1	.	TGTGCCAGCAGTCCGGGACAGGGAGGTGGTTCTGAAGCTTTCTTT	CASSPGQGGGSEAFF
TRBJ2-3	TRBV6-1	TRBD2	.	TGTGCCAGCAGTGAGACTAGCGCCGCACGCGCAGATACGCAGTATTTT	CASSETSAARADTQYF
TRBJ2-2	TRBV5-1	TRBD2	few	TGCGCCAGCAGCTTTAGGCCCGGGACTAGCGGGGGGACCTTCACCGGGGAGCTGTTTTTT	CASSFRPGTSGGTFTGELFF
TRBJ1-1	TRBV24-1	.	few	TGTGCCACGAGAAGGGGCATGAACACTGAAGCTTTCTTT	CATRRGMNTEAFF
TRBJ1-4	TRBV7-2	.	.	TGTGCCAGCAGCCCGCAAACGGGTCATGATGAAAAACTGTTTTTT	CASSPQTGHDEKLFF
TRBJ1-3	TRBV5-6	.	once	TGTGCCAGCAGCCTATTCAACTCTGGAAACACCATATATTTT	CASSLFNSGNTIYF
TRBJ1-1	TRBV4-1	TRBD1	.	TGCGCCAGCAGCCAAGGACCGGACAGGGGGCTATGGAACACTGAAGCTTTCTTT	CASSQGPDRGLWNTEAFF
TRBJ2-1	TRBV5-1	.	.	TGCGCCAGCAGCTTTCAGGGAAACAATGAGCAGTTCTTC	CASSFQGNNEQFF
TRBJ1-1	TRBV6-2/TRBV6-3	.	.	TGTGCCAGCAGTTACGACAGGAGCTTTCCCTACTTCACTGAAGCTTTCTTT	CASSYDRSFPYFTEAFF